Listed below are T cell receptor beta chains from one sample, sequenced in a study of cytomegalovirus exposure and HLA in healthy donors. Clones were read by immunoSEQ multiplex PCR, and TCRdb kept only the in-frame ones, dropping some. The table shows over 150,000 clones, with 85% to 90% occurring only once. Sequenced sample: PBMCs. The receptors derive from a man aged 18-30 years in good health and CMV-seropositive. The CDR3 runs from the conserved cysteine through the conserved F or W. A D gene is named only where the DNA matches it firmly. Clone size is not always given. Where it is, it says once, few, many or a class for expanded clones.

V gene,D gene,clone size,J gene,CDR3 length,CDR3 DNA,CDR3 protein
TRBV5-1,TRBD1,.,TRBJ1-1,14,TGCGCCAGCGGGACAGGGGGACTAAACACTGAAGCTTTCTTT,CASGTGGLNTEAFF
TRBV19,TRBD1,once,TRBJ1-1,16,TGTGCCAGTAGTACGGACAGGGGATTCCCTGGGATTGAGGCTTTCTTT,CASSTDRGFPGIEAFF
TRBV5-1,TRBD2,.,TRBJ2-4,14,TGCGCCAGCCGACTAGCGGAGGGAGTAAACATTCAGTACTTC,CASRLAEGVNIQYF
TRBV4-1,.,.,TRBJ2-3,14,TGCGCCAGCAGCCCCCCGGGACTCACAGATACGCAGTATTTT,CASSPPGLTDTQYF
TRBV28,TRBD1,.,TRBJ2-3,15,TGTGCCAGCAGTGACCGGGACAGCCGCACAGATACGCAGTATTTT,CASSDRDSRTDTQYF
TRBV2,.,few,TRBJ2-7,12,TGTGCCAGCAGTTCGACTAGCTACGAGCAGTACTTC,CASSSTSYEQYF
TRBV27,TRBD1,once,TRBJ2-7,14,TGTGCCAGCAGGCCCCGGACAGGGGCATACGAGCAGTACTTC,CASRPRTGAYEQYF
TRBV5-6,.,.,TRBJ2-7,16,TGTGCCAGCAGCCTGGTTACTAGCAACCCTAGCTACGAGCAGTACTTC,CASSLVTSNPSYEQYF
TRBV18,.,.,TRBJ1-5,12,TGTGCCAGCTCAACAGGGAATCAGCCCCAGCATTTT,CASSTGNQPQHF
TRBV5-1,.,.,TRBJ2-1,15,TGCGCCAGCAGCTTGGGACAGGGACTCGGCAATGAGCAGTTCTTC,CASSLGQGLGNEQFF
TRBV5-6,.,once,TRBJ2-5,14,TGTGCCAGCAGCTTATCGGGAGAGAGCGAGACCCAGTACTTC,CASSLSGESETQYF
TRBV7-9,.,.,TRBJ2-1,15,TGTGCCAGCAGCTTAGTACTAGCAGAACATAATGAGCAGTTCTTC,CASSLVLAEHNEQFF
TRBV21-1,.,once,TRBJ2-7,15,TGTGCCAGCAGCAAGATGTTGACATACTCCTACGAGCAGTACTTC,CASSKMLTYSYEQYF
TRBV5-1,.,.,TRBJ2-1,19,TGCGCCAGCAGTACTTTTCCCCCCCAGGGATCCAGCTCCTACAATGAGCAGTTCTTC,CASSTFPPQGSSSYNEQFF
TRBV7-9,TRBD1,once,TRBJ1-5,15,TGTGCCAGCAGCTTCGGGACAGGGGCTAGTCAGCCCCAGCATTTT,CASSFGTGASQPQHF
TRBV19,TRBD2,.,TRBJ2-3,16,TGTGCCAGTAGTATTCCCCTAGCGGGAGGGCCGGTTACGCAGTATTTT,CASSIPLAGGPVTQYF
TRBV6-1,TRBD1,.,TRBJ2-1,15,TGTGCCAGCAGCGCCGGGACAGGGGGGTACAATGAGCAGTTCTTC,CASSAGTGGYNEQFF
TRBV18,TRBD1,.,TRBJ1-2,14,TGTGCCAGCTCACCTACGGGACAGGGGAATGGCTACACCTTC,CASSPTGQGNGYTF
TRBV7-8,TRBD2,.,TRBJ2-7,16,TGTGCCAGCAGCGGGGGACTAGCGTTACCCTCCTACGAGCAGTACTTC,CASSGGLALPSYEQYF
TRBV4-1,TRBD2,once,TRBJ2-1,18,TGCGCCAGCAGCCAAGGGGCTTCCGGGACTAGCGGGGGGAATGAGCAGTTCTTC,CASSQGASGTSGGNEQFF
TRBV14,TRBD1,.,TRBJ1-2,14,TGTGCCAGCAGCCCCGGGACAGGGACGTATGGCTACACCTTC,CASSPGTGTYGYTF
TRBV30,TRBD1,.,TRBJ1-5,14,TGTGCCTGGGGACAGGGTTTTGGAAATCAGCCCCAGCATTTT,CAWGQGFGNQPQHF
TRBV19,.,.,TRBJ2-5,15,TGTGCCAGTAGTATTGGGGGACTCAGAGAAGAGACCCAGTACTTC,CASSIGGLREETQYF
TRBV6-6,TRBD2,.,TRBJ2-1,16,TGTGCCAGCAAACCCGCTAGCGGGATTGAGGACAATGAGCAGTTCTTC,CASKPASGIEDNEQFF
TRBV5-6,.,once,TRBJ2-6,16,TGTGCCAGCAGCCCGGGGACACCCCCGGTGGCCAACGTCCTGACTTTC,CASSPGTPPVANVLTF
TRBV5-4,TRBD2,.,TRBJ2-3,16,TGTGCCAGCAGCTTGGCCTCGGCGGGAGACACAGATACGCAGTATTTT,CASSLASAGDTDTQYF
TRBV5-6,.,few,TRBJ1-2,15,TGTGCCAGCATTGCTTATGACAGACCTAACTATGGCTACACCTTC,CASIAYDRPNYGYTF
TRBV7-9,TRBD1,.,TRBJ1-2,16,TGTGCCAGCAGCTCGCTCTGGGCGACAGGGAACTATGGCTACACCTTC,CASSSLWATGNYGYTF
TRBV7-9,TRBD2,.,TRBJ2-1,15,TGTGCCAGCAGCTTGGCGGGAGCCTCCTACAATGAGCAGTTCTTC,CASSLAGASYNEQFF
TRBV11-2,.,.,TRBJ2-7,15,TGTGCCAGCAGCCGAAAAACGGGAGAAAACTACGAGCAGTACTTC,CASSRKTGENYEQYF
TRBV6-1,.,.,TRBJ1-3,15,TGTGCCAGCAGTGTGGACAGAAGCTCTGGAAACACCATATATTTT,CASSVDRSSGNTIYF